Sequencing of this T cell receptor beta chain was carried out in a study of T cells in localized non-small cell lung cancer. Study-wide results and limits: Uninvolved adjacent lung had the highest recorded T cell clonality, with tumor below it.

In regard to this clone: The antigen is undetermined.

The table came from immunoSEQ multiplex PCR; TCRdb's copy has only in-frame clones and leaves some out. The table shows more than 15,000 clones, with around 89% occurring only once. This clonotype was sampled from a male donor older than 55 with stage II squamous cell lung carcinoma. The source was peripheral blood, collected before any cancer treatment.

The CDR3 protein is CASSSDGAVYNEQFF. The CDR3 DNA reads TGCGCCAGCAGCTCCGACGGCGCTGTATACAATGAGCAGTTCTTC. The J gene is TRBJ2-1, the V gene TRBV5-1; D is undetermined. From germline, CDR1 is SGHRS and CDR2 YFSETQ. The CDR3 consists of 15 residues. Deletions cut 3 bases from V and 4 bases from J, with 14 bases between.